Here is one T cell receptor (beta chain) with its context. Researchers ran the PCR with 60 Vbeta and 13 Jbeta primers. The protocol was immunoSEQ multiplex PCR, while the TCRdb copy is restricted to in-frame clones and leaves out a portion. This sample has around 200,000 clones, with approximately 79% found just once. The CDR3 contains 15 residues. V shed 2 bases and J 5 bases; nucleotides not matched to a gene: 4. Looked up from germline, CDR1 is KGHSH and CDR2 is LQKENI. This sample is part of a study of cytomegalovirus exposure and HLA in healthy donors. The sample comprised PBMCs. The V gene is TRBV18, the J gene TRBJ2-3; TRBD2 agrees at 10 bases. This receptor was identified in a girl aged 2-10 years in good health and CMV-seronegative. The DNA of the CDR3 is TGTGCCAGCTCACCATCTAGCGGGGGAGAAGATACGCAGTATTTT. It is translated as CASSPSSGGEDTQYF.